Presented here are 18 T cell receptor beta chains from one specimen sequenced in a study of cytomegalovirus exposure and HLA in healthy donors. The PCR made use of 60 Vbeta and 13 Jbeta primers. This table comes from immunoSEQ multiplex PCR, and its TCRdb copy is limited to in-frame clones, with some not included. The sample contains about 230,000 clones, roughly 78% of which appear only once. Sequencing was done on a sample of PBMCs. These receptors came from a boy aged 10-17 years in good health and CMV-seronegative.

The chain is built from TRBV30 and TRBJ2-3; 9 bases align to TRBD2. With 1 base clipped from V and 3 bases from J, the junction kept 5 bases outside the gene matches. CDR3 length: 15 residues. Germline-derived CDR1 and CDR2 are GTSNPN and SVGIG (reference sequence). CDR3 nucleotides: TGTGCCTGGAGTGGGCGGGGGGGCCTTACAGATACGCAGTATTTT. Its translation: CAWSGRGGLTDTQYF.

The chain couples TRBV7-2 to TRBJ2-5, with TRBD2 as a possible D gene (6 bases). The germline V and J ends were trimmed by 5 bases and 2 bases, with 12 bases remaining between them. The CDR3 sequence is 14 residues long. Per the germline V gene, CDR1 is SGHTA and CDR2 is FQGNSA. CDR3 nucleotides: TGTGCCAGCAGCCCCGGACTACGTCAAGAGACCCAGTACTTC. Protein sequence: CASSPGLRQETQYF.

The chain uses TRBV5-1 and TRBJ2-7; tentative D call: TRBD2 (6 bases). Per germline, CDR1 SGHRS and CDR2 YFSETQ. With 0 bases removed from V and 1 base from J, the gap between germline ends came to 11 bases. The CDR3 covers 15 residues. The chain's CDR3 is CASSLDREPSYEQYF. In nucleotides, the CDR3 is TGCGCCAGCAGCTTGGACCGGGAGCCTTCCTACGAGCAGTACTTC. The full variable domain, in which reference TRBV5-1 and TRBJ2-7 provide the parts outside the CDR3, is KAGVTQTPRYLIKTRGQQVTLSCSPISGHRSVSWYQQTPGQGLQFLFEYFSETQRNKGNFPGRFSGRQFSNSRSEMNVSTLELGDSALYLCASSLDREPSYEQYFGPGTRLTVT.

The rearrangement uses TRBV7-2 and TRBJ2-1; 12 bases are a match to TRBD2. J gave up 8 bases and V 1 base, and 3 bases lay outside the gene matches. The CDR3 has 15 residues. Germline V CDR1 and CDR2: SGHTA, FQGNSA. The CDR3: CASSLGPSGRDEQFF. DNA for the CDR3: TGTGCCAGCAGCTTAGGGCCTAGCGGGAGGGATGAGCAGTTCTTC. The complete variable domain, with remaining parts taken from reference TRBV7-2 and TRBJ2-1, reads GAGVSQSPSNKVTEKGKDVELRCDPISGHTALYWYRQSLGQGLEFLIYFQGNSAPDKSGLPSDRFSAERTGGSVSTLTIQRTQQEDSAVYLCASSLGPSGRDEQFFGPGTRLTVL.

The chain combines TRBV5-6 with TRBJ1-6, with a possible D match to TRBD1 (5 bases). V lost 0 bases and J 10 bases, leaving 17 bases between the germline ends. In germline, CDR1 is SGHDT, CDR2 YYEEEE. The CDR3 loop spans 16 amino acids. CDR3 residues: CASSLAGRRKGSPLHF. In nucleotides, the CDR3 is TGTGCCAGCAGCTTGGCAGGGAGGAGGAAGGGCTCACCCCTCCACTTT. Full variable domain (outside the CDR3, taken from reference TRBV5-6 and TRBJ1-6): DAGVTQSPTHLIKTRGQQVTLRCSPKSGHDTVSWYQQALGQGPQFIFQYYEEEERQRGNFPDRFSGHQFPNYSSELNVNALLLGDSALYLCASSLAGRRKGSPLHFGNGTRLTVT.

V gene TRBV9 combines with J gene TRBJ1-5; D might be TRBD1 (6 bases). The V and J ends lost 3 bases and 0 bases respectively, with 25 bases between them. CDR1 and CDR2 (germline): SGDLS, YYNGEE. The CDR3 length is 20 residues. The CDR3 loop reads CASSARPAIGQNYSNQPQHF. CDR3 nucleotides: TGTGCCAGCAGCGCCCGCCCCGCTATAGGACAGAACTATAGCAATCAGCCCCAGCATTTT.

As for this clone: The junction does not match germline at one end; this may be a read error. The chain carries TRBV29-1 and TRBJ2-3; D might be TRBD2 (7 bases). CDR3 size: 14 residues. Per germline, CDR1 SQVTM and CDR2 ANQGSEA. The DNA for the CDR3 is TGCAGCGCTGAAGGGGGAGGGAACATAGATACGCAGTATTTT. Translating it yields CSAEGGGNIDTQYF.

The chain is built from TRBV15 and TRBJ1-2; D may be TRBD1 (5 bases). CDR1 and CDR2 (germline): LNHNV, YYDKDF (reference sequence). V was clipped by 1 base and J by 6 bases, with 6 bases between them. The CDR3 length is 12 residues. CDR3 in amino acids: CATSRAGDGYTF. The CDR3 DNA reads as TGTGCCACCAGCAGAGCGGGGGATGGCTACACCTTC.

The rearrangement uses TRBV4-1 and TRBJ2-3; 11 bases are shared with TRBD2. Germline V gene sequence: CDR1 MGHRA, CDR2 YSYEKL. The CDR3 has 16 amino acids. The V segment lost 3 bases and the J segment 4 bases; nucleotides outside the gene matches: 6. The CDR3 nucleotides read TGCGCCAGCAGCCAGTTTAGCGGGGGGGTACCAGATACGCAGTATTTT. Its translation is CASSQFSGGVPDTQYF.

The V gene is TRBV5-1, the J gene TRBJ1-3; D unresolved. Germline assignment: CDR1 SGHRS and CDR2 YFSETQ. The CDR3 has 13 residues. V gave up 1 base and J gave up 2 bases, with 4 bases separating them. The CDR3 DNA follows: TGCGCCAGCAGCTTGTCTACTGGAAACACCATATATTTT. Translating it yields CASSLSTGNTIYF.

This clone was seen just once. The rearrangement uses TRBV25-1 and TRBJ1-4; D may be TRBD1 (5 bases). The ends were cut back, 4 bases at V and 1 base at J, with 13 bases in the middle. This CDR3 is 16 amino acids long. Germline CDR1 MGHDK, CDR2 SYGVNS. DNA for the CDR3: TGTGCCAGCAGTGGGGGCGGGGGAGGAACTAATGAAAAACTGTTTTTT. Translating gives CASSGGGGGTNEKLFF.

The rearrangement joins TRBV28 to TRBJ2-6; the D gene is possibly TRBD1 (5 bases). The CDR3 runs 17 residues. Looked up from germline, CDR1 is MDHEN and CDR2 is SYDVKM. With 5 bases removed from V and 0 bases from J, the gap between germline ends came to 14 bases. CDR3 nucleotide sequence: TGTGCCAGCAGTACAACGGACAACGGCTCTGGGGCCAACGTCCTGACTTTC. Amino acids: CASSTTDNGSGANVLTF.

This chain links TRBV5-1 with TRBJ2-5; 10 nucleotides agree with TRBD2. The end of the DNA aligns better with TRBJ2-7, so the J call may be wrong. This CDR3 region has 13 residues. Germline-derived CDR1 and CDR2 are SGHRS and YFSETQ. The CDR3 spells CASSLAGVGEQYF. DNA of the CDR3: TGCGCCAGCAGCCTAGCGGGAGTGGGCGAGCAGTACTTC.

J is TRBJ1-2 and V is TRBV11-3, with D possibly being TRBD1 (5 bases). V was clipped by 2 bases and J by 4 bases, with 20 bases between them. This CDR3 has 17 amino acids. Germline lookup yields CDR1 SGHNT and CDR2 YENEEA. The CDR3 sequence is CASSLKAGHPPIYGYTF. DNA of the CDR3: TGTGCCAGCAGCTTAAAGGCAGGGCATCCGCCTATCTATGGCTACACCTTC.

This clone was recorded only once. V is TRBV6-5 and J is TRBJ1-5; weak D call: TRBD1 (5 bases). The CDR3 extends over 15 amino acids. Deletions cut 6 bases from V and 4 bases from J, with 16 bases between. Per germline, CDR1 MNHEY and CDR2 SVGAGI. CDR3 residues: CASSSRVQGNQPQHF. The CDR3 nucleotides read TGTGCCAGCAGCTCCCGGGTTCAGGGAAATCAGCCCCAGCATTTT.

The chain carries TRBV28 and TRBJ1-1; no firm D call. Trimming cost V 0 bases and J 0 bases, with 8 bases left between them. Per the germline V gene, CDR1 is MDHEN and CDR2 is SYDVKM. This CDR3 contains 15 residues. The CDR3 spells CASSLWEQLNTEAFF. The CDR3 DNA reads TGTGCCAGCAGTTTATGGGAACAGCTGAACACTGAAGCTTTCTTT.

The chain is built from TRBV19 and TRBJ1-5; 10 bases line up with TRBD1. The CDR3 extends over 15 amino acids. V lost 2 bases and J lost 7; bases outside the gene matches: 5. The germline CDR1 and CDR2 sequences are LNHDA and SQIVND (reference sequence). CDR3 DNA sequence: TGTGCCAGTAGTATAAGGAGACAGGGGGCCCAGCCCCAGCATTTT. Its protein is CASSIRRQGAQPQHF.

The chain carries TRBV5-8 and TRBJ1-2; perhaps TRBD1 as D (5 bases). The CDR3 is made up of 13 amino acids. The V end lost 5 bases, the J end lost 8 bases, and 16 bases lay between the germline ends. CDR1 is SGHTS and CDR2 is YDEGEE in the germline V gene. In DNA, the CDR3 is TGTGCCAGCAGTTTCTTTGCAGGGTGGGGCTACACCTTC. It yields the protein CASSFFAGWGYTF.